Listed below are T cell receptor beta chains from one sample, sequenced in a study of tissue T cells after allogeneic stem cell transplantation. Only in-frame clones appear in the TCRdb table, and some are missing; sequencing was by immunoSEQ multiplex PCR. The table lists about 6,800 clones, roughly 60% of them singletons. Sequenced here: duodenum tissue, sampled at autopsy. The receptor source for this set is a female donor of 60 years or more with lung cancer. Each CDR3 is given with its conserved first and last residue. A D gene is named only where the DNA matches it firmly. The size field is filled for only some rows; it gives once, few, many or a size class.

TRBJ1-1,TRBV6-1,TRBD1,medium-sized,CASSDGTGGNTEAFF,TGTGCCAGCAGTGATGGGACAGGGGGGAACACTGAAGCTTTCTTT
TRBJ1-5,TRBV4-1,TRBD1,.,CASSRDRDGNQPQHF,TGCGCCAGCAGTCGGGACAGGGACGGCAATCAGCCCCAGCATTTT
TRBJ2-7,TRBV7-8,TRBD1,.,CASSLVYGQGSDEQYF,TGTGCCAGCAGCTTAGTCTACGGACAGGGCTCGGACGAGCAGTACTTC
TRBJ2-7,TRBV11-1,.,.,CASSLAPGPTYEQYF,TGTGCCAGCAGCTTAGCTCCGGGTCCCACCTACGAGCAGTACTTC
TRBJ1-1,TRBV6-6,.,.,CASSRPGQLNTEAFF,TGTGCCAGCAGTAGACCGGGACAACTGAACACTGAAGCTTTCTTT
TRBJ2-7,TRBV13,TRBD1,.,CASSLRQGVREQYF,TGTGCCAGCAGCTTGAGACAGGGGGTGAGAGAGCAGTACTTC
TRBJ2-3,TRBV30,TRBD2,once,CAWSITLAGPTYTQYF,TGTGCCTGGAGTATTACGTTAGCGGGACCCACTTATACGCAGTATTTT
TRBJ2-7,TRBV7-9,.,.,CASSFSGPISYEQYF,TGTGCCAGCAGCTTTTCCGGCCCCATCTCCTACGAGCAGTACTTC
TRBJ1-2,TRBV4-3,.,.,CASSQDRVGGYTF,TGCGCCAGCAGCCAAGATAGGGTTGGTGGCTACACCTTC
TRBJ1-1,TRBV7-8,TRBD1,.,CASSPISLGDRAPEAFF,TGTGCCAGCAGCCCCATCTCTTTGGGGGACAGGGCACCTGAAGCTTTCTTT
TRBJ2-6,TRBV7-6,.,few,CASSLIGRSGANVLTF,TGTGCCAGCAGTCTAATAGGGCGCTCTGGGGCCAACGTCCTGACTTTC
TRBJ1-1,TRBV29-1,.,.,CSFKRLEANTEAFF,TGCAGCTTCAAACGGCTAGAGGCGAACACTGAAGCTTTCTTT
TRBJ2-7,TRBV30,.,.,CAWTRAGDRYEQYF,TGTGCCTGGACCCGGGCCGGCGATAGGTACGAGCAGTACTTC
TRBJ1-1,TRBV7-3,.,large,CASSFDQNTEAFF,TGTGCCAGCAGCTTCGACCAGAACACTGAAGCTTTCTTT
TRBJ2-1,TRBV29-1,.,.,CSVLRYNEQFF,TGCAGCGTTCTCAGATACAATGAGCAGTTCTTC
TRBJ1-6,TRBV5-5,.,few,CASSRRDGGGSPLHF,TGTGCCAGCAGCAGGCGGGATGGGGGCGGTTCACCCCTCCACTTT
TRBJ1-1,TRBV30,.,once,CAWILTGLNTEAFF,TGTGCCTGGATCTTAACAGGGCTGAACACTGAAGCTTTCTTT
TRBJ1-3,TRBV20-1,.,.,CSASDRGNTIYF,TGCAGTGCTAGTGACAGAGGAAACACCATATATTTT
TRBJ1-1,TRBV9,.,.,CASSSRTATEAFF,TGTGCCAGCAGCTCGCGGACAGCCACTGAAGCTTTCTTT
TRBJ1-2,TRBV14,.,.,CASSQDHRVNYGYTF,TGTGCCAGCAGCCAAGATCACAGGGTAAACTATGGCTACACCTTC
TRBJ2-1,TRBV7-2,TRBD2,.,CASSFGGRVDNEQFF,TGTGCCAGCAGCTTCGGCGGGAGAGTCGACAATGAGCAGTTCTTC
TRBJ2-7,TRBV6-2/TRBV6-3,.,.,CASSDSYEQYF,TGTGCCAGCAGTGACAGCTACGAGCAGTACTTC
TRBJ2-3,TRBV18,TRBD2,.,CASSPGLAGLDTQYF,TGTGCCAGCTCACCGGGGCTAGCGGGATTAGATACGCAGTATTTT
TRBJ1-2,TRBV6-1,TRBD1,.,CASSEFYRGSQNYGYTF,TGTGCCAGCAGTGAATTCTACAGGGGGTCTCAGAACTATGGCTACACCTTC
TRBJ2-1,TRBV5-1,.,.,CASSLASTSNEQFF,TGCGCCAGCAGCTTGGCCAGTACAAGCAATGAGCAGTTCTTC
TRBJ1-1,TRBV6-5,TRBD1,.,CASRSAGTGGESTFF,TGTGCCAGCAGAAGCGCCGGGACAGGGGGGGAATCAACTTTCTTT
TRBJ2-2,TRBV11-2,.,medium-sized,CASSLVPGNTGELFF,TGTGCCAGCAGCTTAGTCCCAGGGAACACCGGGGAGCTGTTTTTT
TRBJ1-1,TRBV5-1,.,medium-sized,CASSYRETNTEAFF,TGCGCCAGCAGTTACAGGGAGACGAACACTGAAGCTTTCTTT
TRBJ2-7,TRBV7-9,TRBD2,.,CASSLAPGLAGDYEQYF,TGTGCCAGCAGCTTAGCACCTGGGCTAGCGGGGGACTACGAGCAGTACTTC